A single sample is the source of the 5 T cell receptor beta chains below, sequenced in a study of T cells in Graves' hyperthyroidism and ophthalmopathy. Researchers took RNA transcripts and amplified the TCR beta CDR3 regions from them. RT-PCR in the first round (using the HTBI primer set) targeted the TCR CDR3. MiXCR was run by TCRdb on the multiplex PCR reads, yielding one entry per CDR3 protein. In the table there are roughly 380,000 distinct CDR3 sequences, approximately 19% of which are singletons. Sequenced: blood. Every receptor here comes from a woman under 30 with Graves' hyperthyroidism.

This clonotype occurred many times. The gene calls are TRBV6-5 and TRBJ1-2; 8 nucleotides match TRBD1. CDR1 and CDR2 from the germline V gene are MNHEY and SVGAGI. Losses at the gene ends were 0 bases for V and 8 bases for J; bases not matched to a gene: 8. The CDR3 is 15 amino acids. The CDR3 protein is CASSYSGQGANGYTF. In nucleotides, the CDR3 is TGTGCCAGCAGTTACTCGGGGCAGGGGGCGAACGGCTACACCTTC.

This clonotype was seen ten or more times. The V and J genes are TRBV27 and TRBJ2-5; 8 bases fit TRBD1. With V trimmed by 8 bases and J by 5 bases, 16 bases remained unmatched. This CDR3 has 16 amino acids. CDR1 and CDR2 (germline): MNHEY, SMNVEV (reference sequence). The CDR3 coding sequence is TGTGCCAGCCGTAACTTACTAACAGGGGGTCAGGAGACCCAGTACTTC. Translated: CASRNLLTGGQETQYF.

The chain links TRBV6-1 to TRBJ1-2; D may be TRBD1 (5 bases). The V end was cut by 4 bases, the J end by 3 bases, with 12 bases between. The CDR3 extends over 14 amino acids. In germline, CDR1 is MNHNS, CDR2 SASEGT. CDR3 sequence (DNA): TGTGCCAGCAGTGCCCAGGGAAGGGACTATGGCTACACCTTC. Residues: CASSAQGRDYGYTF.

This clonotype came up many times. This rearrangement joins TRBV4-1 to TRBJ1-1; weak D call: TRBD1 (5 bases). Germline assignment: CDR1 MGHRA and CDR2 YSYEKL. The CDR3 has 13 residues. V gave up 0 bases and J gave up 11 bases, with 13 bases separating them. The CDR3 here is CASSQEPGRDAFF. DNA for the CDR3: TGCGCCAGCAGCCAAGAACCGGGCAGGGACGCTTTCTTT.

The chain uses TRBV20-1 and TRBJ1-2; D is perhaps TRBD1 (6 bases). The germline V gene encodes CDR1 DFQATT and CDR2 SNEGSKA (reference sequence). This CDR3 contains 14 residues. The V gene lost 1 base and the J gene lost 2 bases, with 11 bases spanning the gap. The CDR3 region is CSARVPGVNYGYTF. The CDR3 coding sequence is TGCAGTGCTAGAGTGCCAGGGGTAAACTATGGCTACACCTTC.